Each of the 2 T cell receptor beta chains below was sequenced from the same sample in a study of blood T cells in healthy people across ages. Using a J-beta primer mix together with a sample-barcoded 5' primer, a second PCR was run for roughly 6 to 11 cycles. TCRdb processed the 5' RACE reads anew with MiXCR; each CDR3 protein has one entry. This table has about 780,000 distinct CDR3 sequences, 25% to 30% appearing once. Separately, the same data were catalogued under a study of T cells of mothers and their children.

The sample was blood. All receptors come from a boy aged 5-17 years in good health.

The chain carries TRBV19 and TRBJ2-7; 8 bases map to TRBD1. Trimming removed 3 bases from V and 3 bases from J; junction bases left unmatched: 10. The CDR3 length is 16 residues. The germline gives CDR1 LNHDA, CDR2 SQIVND (reference sequence). This CDR3 reads CASSINPDRVDYEQYF. CDR3 bases: TGTGCCAGTAGTATCAATCCGGACAGGGTTGACTACGAGCAGTACTTC. Filled out from reference TRBV19 and TRBJ2-7, the complete variable domain reads DGGITQSPKYLFRKEGQNVTLSCEQNLNHDAMYWYRQDPGQGLRLIYYSQIVNDFQKGDIAEGYSVSREKKESFPLTVTSAQKNPTAFYLCASSINPDRVDYEQYFGPGTRLTVT.

This clonotype was detected a few times. The V call is TRBV11-2, the J call TRBJ2-5; 7 bases align to TRBD1. The better agreement between TRBJ2-7 and the DNA end casts doubt on the J call. The CDR3 has 17 residues. In germline, CDR1 is SGHAT, CDR2 FQNNGV. CDR3 sequence (DNA): TGTGCCAGCAGACCTGGGGGCCGGGACAGCTCAACCTACGAGCAGTACTTC. It yields the protein CASRPGGRDSSTYEQYF.